This is a list of T cell receptor beta chains from one sample in a study of chemoradiotherapy in HPV16-positive cancers. The assay was immunoSEQ multiplex PCR, and TCRdb's table has in-frame clones only and misses some. Counted here are fewer than 9,500 clones, roughly 79% occurring once; the ten biggest clones make up more than 6.5%. Sampling was conducted from a patient who underwent chemoradiotherapy. The receptors come from a human donor with HPV-associated anogenital cancer. CDR3s include the opening cysteine and the closing phenylalanine or tryptophan. A D gene is named only where the DNA matches it firmly. Clone size appears in some rows only: once, few, many, or a class for an expanded clone.

>TRBJ2-2|-|TRBV7-9|-
CASSSAGVNTGELFF
TGTGCCAGCAGTTCGGCAGGGGTGAACACCGGGGAGCTGTTTTTT
>TRBJ2-2|TRBD2|TRBV27|-
CASSFGLAAPGELFF
TGTGCCAGCAGTTTTGGACTAGCGGCGCCCGGGGAGCTGTTTTTT
>TRBJ2-7|-|TRBV18|-
CASSLGLQSWGRSFGEQYF
TGTGCCAGCTCACTCGGGCTCCAAAGCTGGGGTAGGAGTTTCGGCGAGCAGTACTTC
>TRBJ1-5|-|TRBV2|-
CASSGDGTKYSNQPQHF
TGTGCCAGCAGTGGGGACGGGACGAAGTATAGCAATCAGCCCCAGCATTTT
>TRBJ1-2|-|TRBV5-1|-
CASSFWLGNYGYTF
TGCGCCAGCAGCTTCTGGTTAGGGAACTATGGCTACACCTTC
>TRBJ2-7|TRBD2|TRBV7-8|-
CASSPGLAVYEQYF
TGTGCCAGCAGCCCCGGACTAGCGGTTTACGAGCAGTACTTC
>TRBJ1-1|-|TRBV10-3|-
CAISESIRGNTEAFF
TGTGCCATCAGTGAGTCGATCAGGGGGAACACTGAAGCTTTCTTT
>TRBJ2-5|-|TRBV6-6|-
CASTVGPQETQYF
TGTGCCAGCACCGTAGGACCCCAAGAGACCCAGTACTTC
>TRBJ2-3|-|TRBV5-6|few
CASSFDSGADTQYF
TGTGCCAGCAGCTTTGACTCGGGCGCAGATACGCAGTATTTT
>TRBJ1-1|-|TRBV18|-
CASSPFSSLGANTEAFF
TGTGCCAGCTCACCCTTCTCATCTTTGGGAGCTAACACTGAAGCTTTCTTT
>TRBJ2-7|-|TRBV4-3|-
CASSQEVGSYEQYF
TGCGCCAGCAGCCAAGAGGTAGGATCCTACGAGCAGTACTTC
>TRBJ2-7|-|TRBV6-5|-
CASSYRDTSYEQYF
TGTGCCAGCAGTTACAGGGACACTTCCTACGAGCAGTACTTC
>TRBJ2-1|TRBD2|TRBV6-1|-
CASSGGLAGDEQFF
TGTGCCAGCAGTGGAGGACTAGCGGGGGATGAGCAGTTCTTC
>TRBJ2-3|-|TRBV10-3|-
CAISESSGYTDTQYF
TGTGCCATCAGTGAGTCAAGCGGTTACACAGATACGCAGTATTTT
>TRBJ2-1|TRBD2|TRBV11-2|few
CASSPGLAGGRGLNEQFF
TGTGCCAGCAGCCCCGGGCTAGCGGGGGGCCGCGGGCTAAATGAGCAGTTCTTC
>TRBJ1-2|TRBD1|TRBV19|-
CASSTTGTNYGYTF
TGTGCCAGTAGTACGACAGGGACTAACTATGGCTACACCTTC
>TRBJ2-7|-|TRBV7-2|-
CASSLDSSSYEQYF
TGTGCCAGCAGCTTAGACTCCTCGTCCTACGAGCAGTACTTC
>TRBJ1-4|TRBD1|TRBV4-1|few
CASSQAAGQSNEKLFF
TGCGCCAGCAGCCAAGCGGCGGGACAGTCCAATGAAAAACTGTTTTTT
>TRBJ2-7|TRBD2|TRBV29-1|-
CSVEGVAGNTAYEQYF
TGCAGCGTTGAAGGGGTAGCGGGGAATACGGCCTACGAGCAGTACTTC
>TRBJ2-3|TRBD2|TRBV6-4|-
CASSDPGLADRLYF
TGTGCCAGCAGTGACCCGGGACTAGCTGATAGACTGTATTTT
>TRBJ1-2|TRBD1|TRBV6-6|-
CASSTRDRVLNYGYTF
TGTGCCAGCAGTACCCGGGACAGGGTCCTTAACTATGGCTACACCTTC
>TRBJ2-5|-|TRBV4-2|few
CASSQDWEQETQYF
TGTGCCAGCAGCCAAGATTGGGAGCAAGAGACCCAGTACTTC
>TRBJ2-5|-|TRBV5-5|-
CASSFAGGQETQYF
TGTGCCAGCAGCTTCGCAGGTGGCCAAGAGACCCAGTACTTC
>TRBJ2-4|-|TRBV5-4|-
CASSPEPAITKNIQYF
TGTGCCAGCAGCCCGGAACCAGCTATAACCAAAAACATTCAGTACTTC
>TRBJ2-1|TRBD2|TRBV28|once
CASSGRLALYNEQFF
TGTGCCAGCAGTGGACGACTAGCGCTCTACAATGAGCAGTTCTTC
>TRBJ1-4|-|TRBV28|-
CASSLGQTNEKLFF
TGTGCCAGCAGTTTAGGACAAACTAATGAAAAACTGTTTTTT
>TRBJ1-2|TRBD1|TRBV10-3|few
CAISPQGKSGYTF
TGTGCCATCAGTCCACAGGGGAAGAGTGGCTACACCTTC
>TRBJ2-2|TRBD1|TRBV6-1|few
CASSDGTAYTGELFF
TGTGCCAGCAGTGATGGGACAGCCTACACCGGGGAGCTGTTTTTT
>TRBJ2-7|TRBD2|TRBV19|-
CASSSSGSEQYF
TGTGCCAGTAGTTCTAGCGGGAGCGAGCAGTACTTC
>TRBJ2-2|-|TRBV4-2|-
CASSPPYGGTGELFF
TGTGCCAGCAGCCCCCCGTACGGTGGCACCGGGGAGCTGTTTTTT
>TRBJ1-3|-|TRBV7-9|-
CASSPTSGNTIYF
TGTGCCAGCAGCCCCACCTCTGGAAACACCATATATTTT
>TRBJ1-5|-|TRBV10-3|few
CAISEIARGQPQHF
TGTGCCATCAGTGAGATAGCTCGGGGACAGCCCCAGCATTTT
>TRBJ1-3|-|TRBV9|-
CASSVGDLHGNTIYF
TGTGCCAGCAGCGTAGGGGACCTGCATGGAAACACCATATATTTT
>TRBJ2-2|-|TRBV6-1|-
CARGRDPPGTGELFF
TGTGCCAGGGGCCGGGACCCACCGGGCACCGGGGAGCTGTTTTTT
>TRBJ2-5|-|TRBV6-1|-
CASSEQGQETQYF
TGTGCCAGCAGTGAACAGGGACAAGAGACCCAGTACTTC
>TRBJ1-1|-|TRBV2|-
CATHTGLNTEAFF
TGTGCCACTCACACAGGGCTGAACACTGAAGCTTTCTTT
>TRBJ2-5|-|TRBV30|-
CAWSHLGGETQYF
TGTGCCTGGAGTCACCTCGGTGGAGAGACCCAGTACTTC
>TRBJ2-5|TRBD1|TRBV19|-
CASSSGTGETQYF
TGTGCCAGTAGTAGCGGGACAGGGGAGACCCAGTACTTC
>TRBJ2-5|TRBD2|TRBV19|-
CASSTTSGGGETQYF
TGTGCCAGTAGTACGACTAGCGGAGGGGGAGAGACCCAGTACTTC
>TRBJ2-5|-|TRBV7-2|-
CASSSDGWTQYF
TGTGCCAGCAGCTCTGACGGGTGGACCCAGTACTTC
>TRBJ2-2|TRBD1|TRBV5-1|-
CASTNRGRNTGELFF
TGCGCCAGCACGAACAGGGGGCGTAACACCGGGGAGCTGTTTTTT
>TRBJ2-1|TRBD2|TRBV5-1|-
CASTEPSGGYNEQFF
TGCGCCAGCACCGAGCCTAGCGGGGGTTACAATGAGCAGTTCTTC
>TRBJ2-1|-|TRBV9|-
CASRSGGQGEQFF
TGTGCCAGCAGAAGTGGGGGCCAGGGTGAGCAGTTCTTC
>TRBJ1-1|-|TRBV12-1|-
CASSFGGTFRAEAFF
TGTGCCAGCAGCTTTGGGGGAACCTTCAGGGCTGAAGCTTTCTTT